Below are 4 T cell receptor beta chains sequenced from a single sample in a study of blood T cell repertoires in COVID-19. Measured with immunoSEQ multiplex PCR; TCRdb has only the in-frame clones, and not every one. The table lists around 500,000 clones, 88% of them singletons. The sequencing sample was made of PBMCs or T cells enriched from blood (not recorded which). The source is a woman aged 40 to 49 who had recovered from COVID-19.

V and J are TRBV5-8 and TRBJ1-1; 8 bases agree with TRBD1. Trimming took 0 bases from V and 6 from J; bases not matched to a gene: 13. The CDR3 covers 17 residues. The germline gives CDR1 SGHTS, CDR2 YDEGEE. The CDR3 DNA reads TGTGCCAGCAGCTTGGCGACAGGGGCAGGTAGATTGTCTGAAGCTTTCTTT. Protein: CASSLATGAGRLSEAFF.

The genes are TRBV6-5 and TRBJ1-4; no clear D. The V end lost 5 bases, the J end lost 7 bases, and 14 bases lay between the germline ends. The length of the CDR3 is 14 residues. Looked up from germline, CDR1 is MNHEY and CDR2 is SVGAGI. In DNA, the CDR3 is TGTGCCAGCAGTCAGAACCGACTGGGTGAAAAACTGTTTTTT. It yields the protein CASSQNRLGEKLFF.

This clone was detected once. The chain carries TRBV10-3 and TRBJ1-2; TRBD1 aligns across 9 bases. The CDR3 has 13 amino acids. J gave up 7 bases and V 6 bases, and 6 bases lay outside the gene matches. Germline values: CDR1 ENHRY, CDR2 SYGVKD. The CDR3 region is CAISRDREFGYTF. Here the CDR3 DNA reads TGTGCCATCAGCCGGGACAGGGAATTTGGCTACACCTTC.

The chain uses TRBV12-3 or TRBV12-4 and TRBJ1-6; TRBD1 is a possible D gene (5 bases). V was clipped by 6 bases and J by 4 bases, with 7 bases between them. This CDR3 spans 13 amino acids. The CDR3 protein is CASRQDYNSPLHF. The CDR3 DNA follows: TGTGCCAGCAGACAGGATTATAATTCACCCCTCCACTTT.